One T cell receptor beta chain is described in this entry. Its antigen is still unknown. MiXCR was run by TCRdb on the 5' RACE reads, yielding one entry per CDR3 protein. Here the sample spans about 260,000 distinct CDR3 sequences, about 20% being singletons. CDR1 SEHNR and CDR2 FQNEAQ come from the germline V gene (reference sequence). The CDR3 sequence is 13 residues long. V was cut by 5 bases and J by 4 bases, with 11 bases left in between. This sample stems from a study of CD8 T cells in ankylosing spondylitis. Study observations and caveats: In synovial fluid and blood from reactive arthritis, some motif variants were previously reported. From matched ankylosing spondylitis synovial fluid, disease-linked clones were reportedly recovered at significantly enriched levels. Peripheral blood held disease-linked clones only at relatively low frequency, and these were CD8+. What seemed typical of ankylosing spondylitis blood was a TCR beta motif built from several highly homologous variants.

The origin of this receptor is a male donor with ankylosing spondylitis or in good health (not recorded which). V gene TRBV7-9 combines with J gene TRBJ1-2, with no clear D. The sample taken for sequencing was blood, either unsorted or a sorted T cell fraction (not recorded which). CDR3 region: CASSRGRIYGYTF. CDR3 in DNA: TGTGCCAGCAGCCGCGGACGGATCTATGGCTACACCTTC.